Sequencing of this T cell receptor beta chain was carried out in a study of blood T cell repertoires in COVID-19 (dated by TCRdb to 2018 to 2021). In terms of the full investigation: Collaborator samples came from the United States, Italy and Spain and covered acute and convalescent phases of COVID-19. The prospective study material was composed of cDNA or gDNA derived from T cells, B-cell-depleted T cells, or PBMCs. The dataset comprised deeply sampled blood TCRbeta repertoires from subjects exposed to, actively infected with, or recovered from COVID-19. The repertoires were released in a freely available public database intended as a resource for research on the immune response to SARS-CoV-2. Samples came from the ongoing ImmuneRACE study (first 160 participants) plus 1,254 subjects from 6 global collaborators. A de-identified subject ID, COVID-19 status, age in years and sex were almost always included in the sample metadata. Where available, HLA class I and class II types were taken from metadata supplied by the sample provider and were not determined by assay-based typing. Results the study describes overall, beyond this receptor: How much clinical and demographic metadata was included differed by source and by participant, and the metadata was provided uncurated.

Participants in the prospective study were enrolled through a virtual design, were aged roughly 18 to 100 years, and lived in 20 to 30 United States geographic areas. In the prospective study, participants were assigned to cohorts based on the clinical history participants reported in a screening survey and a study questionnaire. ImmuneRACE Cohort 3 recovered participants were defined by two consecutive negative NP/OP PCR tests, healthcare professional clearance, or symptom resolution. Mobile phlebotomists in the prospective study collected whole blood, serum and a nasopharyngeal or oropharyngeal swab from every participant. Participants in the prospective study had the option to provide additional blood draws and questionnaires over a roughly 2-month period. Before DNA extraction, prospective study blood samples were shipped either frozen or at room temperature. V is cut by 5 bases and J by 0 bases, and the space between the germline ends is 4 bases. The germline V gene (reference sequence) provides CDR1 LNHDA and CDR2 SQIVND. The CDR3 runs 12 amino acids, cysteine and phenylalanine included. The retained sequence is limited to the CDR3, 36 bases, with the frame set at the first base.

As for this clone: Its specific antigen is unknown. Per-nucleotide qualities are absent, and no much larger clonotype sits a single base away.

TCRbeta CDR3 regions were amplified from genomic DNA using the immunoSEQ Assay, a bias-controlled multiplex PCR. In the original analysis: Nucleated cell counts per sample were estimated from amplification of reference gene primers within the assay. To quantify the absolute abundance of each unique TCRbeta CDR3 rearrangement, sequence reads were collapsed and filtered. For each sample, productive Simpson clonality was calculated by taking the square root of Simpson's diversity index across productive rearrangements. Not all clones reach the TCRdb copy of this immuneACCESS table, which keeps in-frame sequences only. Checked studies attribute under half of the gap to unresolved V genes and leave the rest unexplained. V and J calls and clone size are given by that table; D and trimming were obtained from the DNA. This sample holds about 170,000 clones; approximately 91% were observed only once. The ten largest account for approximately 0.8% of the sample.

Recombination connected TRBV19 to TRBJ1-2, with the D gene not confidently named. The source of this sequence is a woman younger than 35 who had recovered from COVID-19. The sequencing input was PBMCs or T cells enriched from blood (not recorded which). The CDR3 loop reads CASSPANYGYTF. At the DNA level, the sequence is TGTGCCAGTAGTCCCGCTAACTATGGCTACACCTTC.